This entry is about one T cell receptor (beta chain). This CDR3 has 15 amino acids. Germline-derived CDR1 and CDR2 are KGHSH and LQKENI. The junction had 3 bases not matched to a gene; V was cut back by 0 bases and J by 8 bases. The data derive from a study of cytomegalovirus exposure and HLA in healthy donors. The PCR used 60 Vbeta and 13 Jbeta primers. Profiling relied on immunoSEQ multiplex PCR, and the TCRdb table lists in-frame clones only, not all of them. The sample holds around 92,000 clones, about four fifths seen once. V and J are TRBV18 and TRBJ2-1; TRBD2 aligns across 11 bases. The TCR comes from a female donor in good health and CMV-seropositive. Sequencing was done on a sample of PBMCs. The chain's CDR3 is CASSPPSLAGDEQFF. The CDR3 DNA reads as TGTGCCAGCTCACCACCGTCACTAGCGGGAGATGAGCAGTTCTTC.